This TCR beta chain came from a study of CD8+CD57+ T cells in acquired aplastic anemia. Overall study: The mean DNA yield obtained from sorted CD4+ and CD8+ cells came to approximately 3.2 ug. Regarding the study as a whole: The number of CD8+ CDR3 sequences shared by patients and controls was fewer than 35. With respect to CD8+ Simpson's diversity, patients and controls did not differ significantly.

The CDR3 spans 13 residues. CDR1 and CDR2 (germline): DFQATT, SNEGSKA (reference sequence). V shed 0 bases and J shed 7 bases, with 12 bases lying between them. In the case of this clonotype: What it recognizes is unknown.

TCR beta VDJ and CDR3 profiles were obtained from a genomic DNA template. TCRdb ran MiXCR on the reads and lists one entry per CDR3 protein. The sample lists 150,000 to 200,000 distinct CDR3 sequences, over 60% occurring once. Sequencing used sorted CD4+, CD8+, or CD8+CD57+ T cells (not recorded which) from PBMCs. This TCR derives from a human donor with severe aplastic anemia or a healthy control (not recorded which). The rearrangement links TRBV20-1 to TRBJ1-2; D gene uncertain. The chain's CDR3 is CSARDLRAAGYTF. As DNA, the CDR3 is TGCAGTGCTAGAGATCTTCGGGCAGCTGGCTACACCTTC.